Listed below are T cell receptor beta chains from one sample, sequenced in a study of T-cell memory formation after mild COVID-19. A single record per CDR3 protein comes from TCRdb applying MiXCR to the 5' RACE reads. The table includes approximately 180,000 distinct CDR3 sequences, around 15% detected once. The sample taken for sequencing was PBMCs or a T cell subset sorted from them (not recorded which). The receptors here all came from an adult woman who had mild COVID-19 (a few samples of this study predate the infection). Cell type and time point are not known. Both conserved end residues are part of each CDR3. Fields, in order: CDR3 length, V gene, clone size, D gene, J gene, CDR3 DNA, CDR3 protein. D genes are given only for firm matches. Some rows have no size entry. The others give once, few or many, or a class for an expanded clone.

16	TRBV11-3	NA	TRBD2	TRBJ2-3	TGTGCCAGCAGCGGCCGGACTAGCGGATACACAGATACGCAGTATTTT	CASSGRTSGYTDTQYF
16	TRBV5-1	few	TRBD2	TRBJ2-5	TGCGCCAGCAGCCCAGGACTAGCGGGGGGCCTCGAGACCCAGTACTTC	CASSPGLAGGLETQYF
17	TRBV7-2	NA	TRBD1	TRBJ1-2	TGTGCCAGCAGCTTAGGTCTCGACAGGGGCTTAATCTATGGCTACACCTTC	CASSLGLDRGLIYGYTF
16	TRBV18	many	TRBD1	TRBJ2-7	TGTGCCAGCTCAGCAGGAACTGGACAGGTTGTGGGCGAGCAGTACTTC	CASSAGTGQVVGEQYF
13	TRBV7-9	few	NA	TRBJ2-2	TGTGCCAGCAGCTACGGGACTCCCGGGGAGCTGTTTTTT	CASSYGTPGELFF
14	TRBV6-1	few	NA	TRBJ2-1	TGTGCCAGCAGCAAGGAATCCCGGGCCAATGAGCAGTTCTTC	CASSKESRANEQFF
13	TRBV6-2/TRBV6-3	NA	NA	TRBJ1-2	TGTGCCAGCAATCCAGCTTTGGGCTATGGCTACACCTTC	CASNPALGYGYTF
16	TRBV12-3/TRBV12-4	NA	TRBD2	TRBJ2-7	TGTGCCAGCAGTTTACCCGGGACTAGCAGAAGATACGAGCAGTACTTC	CASSLPGTSRRYEQYF
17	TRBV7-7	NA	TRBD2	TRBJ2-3	TGTGCTAGCAGCGAAACCGCGGGAGTGGGGAGCGCAGATACGCAGTATTTT	CASSETAGVGSADTQYF
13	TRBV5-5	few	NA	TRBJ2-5	TGTGCCAGCAGCCCCCGGGGTTGGGAGACCCAGTACTTC	CASSPRGWETQYF
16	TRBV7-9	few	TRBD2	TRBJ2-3	TGTGCCAGCCGGACTAGCGGGACCCGGGGCACAGATACGCAGTATTTT	CASRTSGTRGTDTQYF
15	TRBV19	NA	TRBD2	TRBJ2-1	TGTGCCAGTACCTCTCGGGGGGTTTCCTACAATGAGCAGTTCTTC	CASTSRGVSYNEQFF
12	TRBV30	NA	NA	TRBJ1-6	TGTGCCTGGGACAGGTGGAATTCACCCCTCCACTTT	CAWDRWNSPLHF
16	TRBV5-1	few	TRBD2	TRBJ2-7	TGCGCCAGCAGCTGGGGACTAGCGGGAGTACTCTACGAGCAGTACTTC	CASSWGLAGVLYEQYF
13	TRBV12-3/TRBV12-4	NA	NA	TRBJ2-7	TGTGCCAGCAGTTTGGGGGTGGCTGCGGAGCAGTACTTC	CASSLGVAAEQYF
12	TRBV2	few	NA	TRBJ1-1	TGTGCCAGCAAGTCAGGGCCCACTGAAGCTTTCTTT	CASKSGPTEAFF
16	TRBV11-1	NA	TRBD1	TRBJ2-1	TGTGCCAGCAGCGCTATAGGGGACAGGGGGTCCAATGAGCAGTTCTTC	CASSAIGDRGSNEQFF
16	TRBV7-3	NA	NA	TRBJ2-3	TGTGCCAGCAGCTTAATTGGCGGCACCAACACAGATACGCAGTATTTT	CASSLIGGTNTDTQYF
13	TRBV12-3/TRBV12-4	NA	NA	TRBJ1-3	TGTGCCTGCCTAATAAGCTCTGGAAACACCATATATTTT	CACLISSGNTIYF
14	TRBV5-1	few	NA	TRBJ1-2	TGCGCCAGCAGCTTACGGCAGGGGAGGAGTGGCTACACCTTC	CASSLRQGRSGYTF
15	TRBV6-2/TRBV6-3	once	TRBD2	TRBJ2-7	TGTGCCAGCAGACCAGGGACTAGCGGGAGTAGCGAGCAGTACTTC	CASRPGTSGSSEQYF
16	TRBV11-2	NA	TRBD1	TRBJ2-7	TGTGCCAGCAGCCTCCCGGGACAGGGGGGATTCTACGAGCAGTACTTC	CASSLPGQGGFYEQYF
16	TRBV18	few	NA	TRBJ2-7	TGTGCCAGCTCACCGGCCGTTGGGCTAGGGACCTACGAGCAGTACTTC	CASSPAVGLGTYEQYF
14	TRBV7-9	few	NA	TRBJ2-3	TGTGCCAGCAGCCCCCCATTACCCCCAGATACGCAGTATTTT	CASSPPLPPDTQYF
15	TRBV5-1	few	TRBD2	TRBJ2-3	TGCGCCAGCAGCGCGGGACTAGCCCCCACAGATACGCAGTATTTT	CASSAGLAPTDTQYF
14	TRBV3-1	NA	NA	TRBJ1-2	TGTGCCAGCAGCCAGGGAAGCGGGACCTATGGCTACACCTTC	CASSQGSGTYGYTF
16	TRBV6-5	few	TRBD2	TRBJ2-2	TGTGCCAGCAGTTACTCGATGGGGGGGGTAACCGGGGAGCTGTTTTTT	CASSYSMGGVTGELFF
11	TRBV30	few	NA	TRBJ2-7	TGTGCCTGGAGTGACAGCTACGAGCAGTACTTC	CAWSDSYEQYF
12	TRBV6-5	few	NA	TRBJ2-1	TGTGCCAGCAGTTACTCGGGGAATGAGCAGTTCTTC	CASSYSGNEQFF
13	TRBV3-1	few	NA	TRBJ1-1	TGTGCCAGCAGCCAAGATTTTACGGCGAGGGCTTTCTTT	CASSQDFTARAFF
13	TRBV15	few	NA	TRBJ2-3	TGTGCCACCAGCAGGCTACCGACAGATACGCAGTATTTT	CATSRLPTDTQYF
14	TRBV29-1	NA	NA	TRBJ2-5	TGCAGCGTTGATAGCGGACAGTTTCAAGAGACCCAGTACTTC	CSVDSGQFQETQYF
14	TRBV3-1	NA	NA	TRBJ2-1	TGTGCCAGCAGCCGGACTACCCGTCAGGATGAGCAGTTCTTC	CASSRTTRQDEQFF
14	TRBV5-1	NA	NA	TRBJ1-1	TGCGCCAGCAGCTTGATGGGGCAAAACACTGAAGCTTTCTTT	CASSLMGQNTEAFF
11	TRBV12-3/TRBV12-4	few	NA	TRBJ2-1	TGTGCCAGCAGTTGGACCGGAGAGCAGTTCTTC	CASSWTGEQFF
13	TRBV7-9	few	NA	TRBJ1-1	TGTGCCAGCACCCCCCTCGGGGGCACTGAAGCTTTCTTT	CASTPLGGTEAFF
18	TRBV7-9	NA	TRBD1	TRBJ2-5	TGTGCCAGCACTCCAGGGACAGGGGGTATCGGCTGGCAAGAGACCCAGTACTTC	CASTPGTGGIGWQETQYF
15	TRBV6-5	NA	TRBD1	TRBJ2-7	TGTGCCAGCAGTTACCTTGGACAGGGGGGATACGAGCAGTACTTC	CASSYLGQGGYEQYF
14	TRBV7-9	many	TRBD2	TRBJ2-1	TGTGCCAGCAGCCCTAGCGGAATGGACAATGAGCAGTTCTTC	CASSPSGMDNEQFF
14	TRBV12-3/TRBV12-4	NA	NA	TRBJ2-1	TGTGCCAGCAGTTTAGCGGGAGTGAGCAATGAGCAGTTCTTC	CASSLAGVSNEQFF
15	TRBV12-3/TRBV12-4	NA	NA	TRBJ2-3	TGTGCCAGCAGTTTGTGGGGGGCATCCTCAGATACGCAGTATTTT	CASSLWGASSDTQYF
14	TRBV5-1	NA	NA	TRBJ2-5	TGCGCCAGCAGCTCCGGACAGACCCAAGAGACCCAGTACTTC	CASSSGQTQETQYF
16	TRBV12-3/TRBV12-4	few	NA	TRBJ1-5	TGTGCCAGCACCCCTGGTCAGGGAGGCGTCAATCAGCCCCAGCATTTT	CASTPGQGGVNQPQHF
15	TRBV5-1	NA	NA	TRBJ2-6	TGCGCCAGCAGCCCCGGGTTGGTGGGGGCCAACGTCCTGACTTTC	CASSPGLVGANVLTF
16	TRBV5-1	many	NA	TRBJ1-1	TGCGCCAGCAGCCTCCAGGGTAGGAGCATGAACACTGAAGCTTTCTTT	CASSLQGRSMNTEAFF
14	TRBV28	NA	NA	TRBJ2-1	TGTGCCAGCAGTCCCCGAAGCTCCTACAATGAGCAGTTCTTC	CASSPRSSYNEQFF
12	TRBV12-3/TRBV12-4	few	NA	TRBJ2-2	TGTGCCAGCAGGACGGACACCGGGGAGCTGTTTTTT	CASRTDTGELFF
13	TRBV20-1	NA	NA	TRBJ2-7	TGCAGTGCTAGAGCTTGGGGGAGATTCGAGCAGTACTTC	CSARAWGRFEQYF
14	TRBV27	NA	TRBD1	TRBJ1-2	TGTGCCAGCAGTCGTCGGACAGGGAACTATGGCTACACCTTC	CASSRRTGNYGYTF
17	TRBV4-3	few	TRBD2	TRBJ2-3	TGCGCCAGCAGCCTCTCGACTAGCGGGTCTAGCACAGATACGCAGTATTTT	CASSLSTSGSSTDTQYF
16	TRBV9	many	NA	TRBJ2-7	TGTGCCAGCAGCGTAGCTGGCGGGACTCCACAGGACGAGCAGTACTTC	CASSVAGGTPQDEQYF
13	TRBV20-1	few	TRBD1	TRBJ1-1	TGCAGTGCTGGGGGACAGGGTTCCACTGAAGCTTTCTTT	CSAGGQGSTEAFF
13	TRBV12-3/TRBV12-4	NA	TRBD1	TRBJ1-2	TGTGCCAGCAGTTCGCGCATTACAGGGGGCGGCACCTTC	CASSSRITGGGTF
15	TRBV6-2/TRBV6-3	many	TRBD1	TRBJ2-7	TGTGCCAGCAGTCGAGGACAGGGCGTCGTTTACGAGCAGTACTTC	CASSRGQGVVYEQYF